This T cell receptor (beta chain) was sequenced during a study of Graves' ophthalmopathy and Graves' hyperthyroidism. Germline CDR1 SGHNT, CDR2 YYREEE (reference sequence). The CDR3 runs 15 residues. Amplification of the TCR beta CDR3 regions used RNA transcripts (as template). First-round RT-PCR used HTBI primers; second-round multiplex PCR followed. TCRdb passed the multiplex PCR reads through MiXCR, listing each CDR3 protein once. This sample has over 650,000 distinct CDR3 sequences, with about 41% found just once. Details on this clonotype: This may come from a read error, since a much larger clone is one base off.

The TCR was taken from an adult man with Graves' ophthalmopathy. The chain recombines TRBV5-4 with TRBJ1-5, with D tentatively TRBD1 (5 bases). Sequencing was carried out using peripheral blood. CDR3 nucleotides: TGCGCCAGCAGCCAAGTGCGAGGGGTAGTTCAGCCCCCGCATTTT. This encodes CASSQVRGVVQPPHF.